This T cell receptor beta chain came from a study of shared clonotypes between healthy human individuals. In the naive CD8 group, cells lacked CD45RO and were positively selected for CCR7, so terminally differentiated effector memory CD45RA+ cells were left out. The protocol was immunoSEQ multiplex PCR, while the TCRdb copy is restricted to in-frame clones and leaves out a portion. The sample consists of about 590,000 clones, roughly 95% of them appearing once. The specimen sequenced was naive CD8+ T cells sorted from blood. This clonotype was obtained from a woman aged 25 to 39 in good health.

The CDR3 bases are TGTGCCAGCGGTTTTGGGAGGGCCAATGAGCAGTTCTTC. Encoded protein: CASGFGRANEQFF. This sequence joins TRBV7-6 and TRBJ2-1, with 7 bases aligning to TRBD2. The CDR3 is made up of 13 amino acids. Germline loops: CDR1 SGHVS, CDR2 FNYEAQ. The V segment lost 8 bases and the J segment 6 bases; nucleotides outside the gene matches: 7.